These 15 T cell receptor beta chains were sequenced from one sample in a study of metastatic and nonmetastatic thyroid tumors. Using MiXCR, TCRdb re-called clones from the PCR reads. The profile shows more than 20,000 clones, roughly 24% of them singletons. Prior to thyroid surgery, none of the patients had received any treatment. The sample comprised tumor tissue. These receptors originate from a female donor with papillary thyroid cancer or a benign thyroid nodule (not recorded which). Some clones in this sample may be carry-over from other donors' samples.

Of note for this clone: Being one base from a much bigger clone, this may be a read error. The chain combines TRBV7-2 with TRBJ2-5; D is ambiguous. The CDR3 runs to 13 residues. Per the germline V gene, CDR1 is SGHTA and CDR2 is FQGNSA. The CDR3 reads CASSSSRSETKYF. For the CDR3, the DNA is TGTGCCAGCAGCTCGTCTAGGTCAGAGACCAAGTACTTC.

The rearrangement joins TRBV30 to TRBJ2-3; 11 bases agree with TRBD2. The trim removed 3 bases at V and 3 bases at J, leaving 2 bases unmatched. CDR1 is GTSNPN, CDR2 SVGIG, per germline (reference sequence). CDR3 length equals 14 residues. The CDR3 DNA reads as TGTGCCTGGAGACTAGCGGGAGCGACAGATACGCAGTATTTT. It translates to CAWRLAGATDTQYF.

This clone has ten or more counts. This may come from a read error, since a much larger clone is one base off. The sample contains more than one DNA sequence encoding this CDR3. The chain links TRBV29-1 to TRBJ2-1; TRBD2 agrees at 11 bases. Germline-derived CDR1 and CDR2 are SQVTM and ANQGSEA. The CDR3 has 14 residues. CDR3 DNA sequence: TGCAGCGCCAGACTAGCGGGATCGTACAATGAGCAGCTCTTC. It codes for CSARLAGSYNEQLF.

Relative to its sample, this clone is medium-sized. This chain links TRBV20-1 with TRBJ2-2; D ambiguous. V lost 3 bases and J 2 bases, leaving 10 bases between the germline ends. The CDR3 has 14 amino acids. Germline V gene lookup returns CDR1 DFQATT and CDR2 SNEGSKA (reference sequence). The DNA for the CDR3 is TGCAGTGCTAGGACCCCCCTAAACACCGGGGAGCTGTTTTTT. Its protein product is CSARTPLNTGELFF.

The rearrangement links TRBV28 to TRBJ1-5, with D unresolved. The CDR3 spans 14 residues. V was pared by 6 bases and J by 5 bases, with 14 bases between. Germline CDR1 and CDR2: MDHEN and SYDVKM. The CDR3 is CASSLGALYQPQHF. The DNA for the CDR3 is TGTGCCAGCAGCTTGGGTGCCTTGTATCAGCCCCAGCATTTT.

This clone was picked up a small number of times. The V gene is TRBV2, the J gene TRBJ2-3; a weak D match, TRBD1 (5 bases). The CDR3 runs to 12 residues. V was shortened by 6 bases and J by 3 bases, with 7 bases between the two germline ends. The germline CDR1 and CDR2 sequences are SNHLY and FYNNEI. The DNA for the CDR3 is TGTGCCAGCAGCTCAGGGACAGATACGCAGTATTTT. This encodes CASSSGTDTQYF.

About this clone: At one end, the junction sequence differs from germline, possibly due to a read error. The chain links TRBV28 to TRBJ2-5, with D possibly TRBD2 on 5 matching bases. Germline V gene lookup returns CDR1 MDHEN and CDR2 SYDVKM. CDR3 size: 14 residues. CDR3 residues: CASILPVTGETQYF. As DNA, the CDR3 is TGTGCCAGCATTTTACCCGTGACGGGGGAGACCCAGTACTTC.

About this clone itself: A junction boundary mismatches the germline segment, possibly from a read error. J is TRBJ2-5 and V is TRBV28; D is uncertain. The germline CDR1 and CDR2 sequences are MDHEN and SYDVKM. The CDR3 consists of 12 residues. Written as DNA, the CDR3 is TGTGCCAGCAGAAGACCCAACAAGACACAGTACTTC. Protein sequence: CASRRPNKTQYF.

This clone was picked up a small number of times. This chain connects TRBV28 to TRBJ1-2, with D possibly matching TRBD1 (6 bases). The CDR3 has 13 residues. Trimming cost V 5 bases and J 3 bases, with 10 bases left between them. CDR1 is MDHEN and CDR2 is SYDVKM in the germline V gene. The CDR3 region is CASSVQGYYGYTF. In DNA form, the CDR3 reads TGTGCCAGCAGTGTACAGGGTTACTATGGCTACACCTTC.

This clone has ten or more counts. The V call is TRBV7-9, the J call TRBJ1-1, with D hard to call. The V end lost 1 base, the J end lost 8 bases, and 14 bases lay between the germline ends. The CDR3 runs 14 residues. Germline loops: CDR1 SEHNR, CDR2 FQNEAQ (reference sequence). CDR3 residues: CASSLDGGIPEAFF. The CDR3 bases are TGTGCCAGCAGCTTAGATGGCGGTATTCCCGAAGCTTTCTTT.

The chain joins TRBV30 to TRBJ2-5; D possibly corresponds to TRBD1 (6 bases). CDR3 length: 12 amino acids. CDR1 GTSNPN and CDR2 SVGIG come from the germline V gene (reference sequence). With 4 bases removed from V and 5 bases from J, the gap between germline ends came to 11 bases. The DNA of the CDR3 is TGTGCCTGGAACAGGGCGGATGAGACCCAGTACTTC. This gives the protein CAWNRADETQYF.

Details on this clone: This may be a read error, as it is one base from a much larger clone. The genes are TRBV6-1 and TRBJ2-3, with 9 bases aligning to TRBD2. V gave up 7 bases and J gave up 15 bases; unmatched junction bases: 14. The CDR3 covers 13 residues. Germline V gene data show CDR1 as MNHNS and CDR2 as SASEGT. The CDR3 loop reads CASIRAEREVLYF. The CDR3 nucleotides are TGTGCCAGCATCCGAGCCGAGCGGGAGGTCTTATATTTT.

In its sample, this clone is medium-sized. For the CDR3, the DNA is TGCAGTGCTACCCCCGGGACAGGACCTTACGAGCAGTACTTC. This codes for CSATPGTGPYEQYF. V usage is TRBV20-1 and J usage is TRBJ2-7; 8 nucleotides align to TRBD1. The CDR3 has 14 residues. Germline V CDR1 and CDR2: DFQATT, SNEGSKA (reference sequence). J gave up 4 bases and V 4 bases, and 9 bases lay outside the gene matches.

The genes are TRBV28 and TRBJ2-2, with D possibly TRBD2 on 5 matching bases. The CDR3 covers 17 residues. V lost 1 base and J 3 bases, leaving 15 bases between the germline ends. CDR1 and CDR2 from the germline V gene are MDHEN and SYDVKM. CDR3 nucleotides: TGTGCCAGCAGTTTATCAGGACCGAGGGCGTACACCGGGGAGCTGTTTTTT. Translating gives CASSLSGPRAYTGELFF.

The V gene is TRBV6-1, the J gene TRBJ1-2, with 8 bases fitting TRBD1. CDR3 length: 13 amino acids. The germline gives CDR1 MNHNS, CDR2 SASEGT. Trimming cost V 6 bases and J 7 bases; bases outside gene matches: 7. The CDR3 region has the DNA TGTGCCAGCAGCCCGACAGGGGAGGGTGGCTACACCTTC. It translates to CASSPTGEGGYTF.